This record concerns one T cell receptor beta chain sequence. Its recognized antigen is unknown. It has no much larger one-base neighbor in the sample; base qualities were not kept. The library was produced with the immunoSEQ multiplex PCR assay. For TCR sequencing, RNA was extracted from every sample and reverse transcribed into cDNA to serve as template. First-strand cDNA was synthesized using SuperScript III with a 2:1 mix of oligo-dT and random hexamers. A synthetic immune receptor repertoire was used to measure amplification bias, and any remaining bias was corrected computationally. The paper's data handling went like this. Raw reads were preprocessed to remove errors, and CDR3 was defined according to IMGT conventions as the region from the conserved cysteine to phenylalanine. Clonality was computed by normalizing Shannon entropy by log2 of the number of productive unique TCRs and subtracting the result from 1. Whether each scalp clone was CD4 or CD8 was inferred by checking scalp TCRbeta sequences against the CD4 and CD8 repertoires from sorted blood. TCRdb limited this immuneACCESS table to in-frame rearrangements with V and J called. A share of clones is missing; checked studies link under half to unresolved V genes, and the rest is unexplained. The D gene and trimming were derived from the DNA, and the V and J assignments and clone size from that table. The table for this sample lists about 200,000 clones; roughly 56% of them were counted only once. Of the sample, nearly 5% is held by the ten largest clones.

This sample was included in a study of CD8+ T cells in alopecia areata (dated by TCRdb to the late 2010s). Regarding the complete study: The study used high-throughput TCRbeta sequencing to examine T cell clonal expansion in alopecia areata, in both the C3H/HeJ mouse model and human patients. Scalp tissue and sorted CD4+ and CD8+ peripheral blood T cells from patchy and totalis/universalis alopecia areata patients and from healthy controls were covered by human TCRbeta sequencing. Scalp clonality was compared across normal scalp (n=4), patchy alopecia areata scalp (n=8), and alopecia totalis/universalis scalp (n=8). The RNA source kit depended on sample type: the PAXgene miRNA kit for fixed scalp, the miRNeasy kit for PBMCs, and the RNeasy kit for mouse skin. TCRbeta CDR3 regions were amplified by immunoSEQ multiplex PCR with 35 Vbeta forward and 13 Jbeta reverse primers. The paper as a whole reports these results and caveats: Lesional scalp, especially in alopecia totalis/universalis, showed higher clonality and more expanded CD8+ clones than normal scalp, suggesting antigenic drive. Scalp TCR repertoire analysis is complicated because resident alphabeta T cells in normal human skin are also sequenced, whereas mouse skin is dominated by gammadelta T cells. Shared TCR sequences between patients were less evident than in mice, which may be partly attributable to HLA diversity in the patient population.

From the cysteine through the phenylalanine, the CDR3 covers 14 amino acids. Just CDR3 DNA is preserved here, 42 bases in frame from base 1. CDR1 and CDR2 are read off the germline V gene (reference sequence) as MNHNY and SVGAGI. The germline ends are 15 bases apart after V is trimmed by 6 bases and J by 4 bases. PBMCs were separated by density centrifugation and stained for CD3, CD4 and CD8, after which CD4+ and CD8+ T cells were sorted on a FACSAria. Scalp biopsies and blood samples were obtained from unaffected controls. The clonotype comes from a human donor in good health. The sequenced sample was CD8+ T cells sorted from blood. Rearrangement joined TRBV6-6 to TRBJ1-2; no D gene can be assigned with confidence. The DNA sequence is as follows: TGTGCCAGCAGCTGGACGGCATCCCCCTATGGCTACACCTTC. Its amino acids are CASSWTASPYGYTF.